This T cell receptor beta chain originates from a study of cytomegalovirus exposure and HLA in healthy donors. Background on the study: Findings of an earlier analysis included around 100 million unique TCR beta sequences from some 190 million T cells.

The PCR employed 60 Vbeta primers together with 13 Jbeta primers. Sequenced by immunoSEQ multiplex PCR; TCRdb stores in-frame clones only, minus some. The sample holds approximately 190,000 clones; about 85% are singletons and the top ten take approximately 1.1%. V lost 6 bases, J lost 4 bases, and 18 bases lay in between. The CDR3 is made up of 14 amino acids. The germline gives CDR1 SQVTM, CDR2 ANQGSEA. Findings and caveats of the study: The study put 150 to 200 TCR beta chains on its list as cytomegalovirus-associated. A missense DCLRE1C variant was associated with V- and J-gene trimming of TCR beta chains in a later analysis, and an independent cohort replicated the association. An assumption of roughly uniform sequencing depth across donors underlay the presence/absence analyses.

Concerning this clone: Its antigen is still unknown.

Sequenced material: PBMCs. The receptor was isolated from a boy aged 2 to 10 in good health and CMV-seronegative. The V call is TRBV29-1, the J call TRBJ1-1; D possibly corresponds to TRBD1 (5 bases). The CDR3 here is CSVGEAGFGTEAFF. In DNA form, the CDR3 reads TGCAGCGTGGGGGAGGCGGGGTTTGGCACTGAAGCTTTCTTT.